This T cell receptor beta chain is drawn from a study of T cells in Graves' hyperthyroidism and ophthalmopathy. Turning to the study itself: Peripheral blood was obtained at initial diagnosis, preceding any treatment. Study-wide points: Before onset, ophthalmopathy was predicted by the model a median around 6.5 months earlier. Ophthalmopathy and stable hyperthyroidism were told apart by a 13 V-J model.

Regions amplified from RNA transcripts were the TCR beta CDR3 regions. During a first-round RT-PCR of the TCR CDR3, the HTBI primer set was used. TCRdb re-derived calls from the multiplex PCR reads in MiXCR, one entry per CDR3 protein. The table lists hundreds of thousands of distinct CDR3 sequences, 15% to 20% of them singletons, with 3.5% to 4% in the top ten. The CDR3 is 13 residues long. The V and J ends lost 5 bases and 4 bases, in that order; junction bases with no gene match: 3. CDR1 is MDHEN, CDR2 SYDVKM, per germline. This clonotype was seen only a few times. Its antigen is currently unknown. Graves' hyperthyroidism was deemed stable given no ophthalmopathy progression within 18 months.

The clonotype was recovered from a woman aged 25-40 years with Graves' hyperthyroidism. The specimen sequenced was blood. The chain has TRBV28 and TRBJ2-7; TRBD1 matches at 9 bases. CDR3 nucleotides: TGTGCCAGCAGTGGACAGGGGCGGTACGAGCAGTACTTC. Its protein product is CASSGQGRYEQYF.